The 11 T cell receptor beta chains presented below share a single source sample, sequenced in a study of technical replicates of blood from a few donors. TCRdb's copy holds only in-frame clones and misses some; the assay was immunoSEQ multiplex PCR. The table includes tens of thousands of clones, 90% to 95% detected once. Sequencing was done on a sample of PBMCs. The receptors here all came from a human donor in good health. Some clones in this sample may be carry-over from other donors' samples.

DNA of the CDR3: TGTGCCAGTAGGGGGAGGGCCGGGGAGCAGTACTTC. Translating gives CASRGRAGEQYF. V gene TRBV19 combines with J gene TRBJ2-7; 7 bases align to TRBD2. There are 12 residues in the CDR3. Per germline, CDR1 LNHDA and CDR2 SQIVND (reference sequence). V lost 6 bases and J lost 7; bases outside the gene matches: 6.

The chain uses TRBV5-1 and TRBJ1-1, with TRBD1 identical over 9 bases. Germline trimming cut 5 bases from V and 5 bases from J; bases unmatched to any gene: 16. CDR1 is SGHRS and CDR2 is YFSETQ in the germline V gene. The length of the CDR3 is 17 residues. Here the CDR3 DNA reads TGCGCCAGCAGGGATCCGAAAACAGGGGGCGGTGGGACTGAAGCTTTCTTT. It is translated as CASRDPKTGGGGTEAFF. The full variable domain, its missing parts supplied by reference TRBV5-1 and TRBJ1-1, is KAGVTQTPRYLIKTRGQQVTLSCSPISGHRSVSWYQQTPGQGLQFLFEYFSETQRNKGNFPGRFSGRQFSNSRSEMNVSTLELGDSALYLCASRDPKTGGGGTEAFFGQGTRLTVV.

This clone has more than one count but fewer than ten. This sequence joins TRBV6-6 and TRBJ1-2; D not resolved. The CDR3 has 14 residues. Looked up from germline, CDR1 is MNHNY and CDR2 is SVGAGI (reference sequence). V lost 0 bases and J 2 bases, leaving 7 bases between the germline ends. CDR3 DNA: TGTGCCAGCAGTTACTCCACAGCAAACTATGGCTACACCTTC. This translates into CASSYSTANYGYTF.

The CDR3 here is CASSAGTADGYTF. CDR3 bases: TGTGCCAGCTCCGCGGGTACAGCTGATGGCTACACCTTC. The rearrangement joins TRBV18 to TRBJ1-2; D is ambiguous. In germline, CDR1 is KGHSH, CDR2 LQKENI. V was trimmed by 6 bases and J by 6 bases, leaving 14 bases between them. The CDR3 spans 13 residues.

The gene calls are TRBV7-9 and TRBJ2-3, with D possibly TRBD2 on 6 matching bases. In germline, CDR1 is SEHNR, CDR2 FQNEAQ (reference sequence). Trimming cost V 1 base and J 9 bases, with 14 bases left between them. The CDR3 runs 14 residues. The CDR3 sequence: CASSLDVGGGTQYF. For the CDR3, the DNA is TGTGCCAGCAGCTTAGATGTAGGTGGAGGGACGCAGTATTTT.

The chain employs TRBV20-1 and TRBJ1-1; tentative D call: TRBD1 (5 bases). V was shortened by 2 bases and J by 7 bases, with 8 bases between the two germline ends. The CDR3 has 11 residues. CDR1 DFQATT and CDR2 SNEGSKA come from the germline V gene (reference sequence). CDR3 sequence (DNA): TGCAGTGCTAGACAAGACAGTGAAGCTTTCTTT. Translation gives CSARQDSEAFF.

The V call is TRBV30, the J call TRBJ2-1; no clear D. V dropped 4 bases and J dropped 1 base, with 11 bases sitting between them. Germline assignment: CDR1 GTSNPN and CDR2 SVGIG (reference sequence). The CDR3 runs to 14 residues. The CDR3 here is CAWKSSSSYNEQFF. The CDR3 nucleotides read TGTGCCTGGAAGAGTAGCTCGTCCTACAATGAGCAGTTCTTC. Full variable domain (outside the CDR3, taken from reference TRBV30 and TRBJ2-1): SQTIHQWPATLVQPVGSPLSLECTVEGTSNPNLYWYRQAAGRGLQLLFYSVGIGQISSEVPQNLSASRPQDRQFILSSKKLLLSDSGFYLCAWKSSSSYNEQFFGPGTRLTVL.

This chain uses TRBV6-1 with TRBJ2-1, with TRBD1 as a possible D gene (6 bases). V gave up 4 bases and J gave up 1 base, with 14 bases separating them. This CDR3 contains 16 residues. Germline CDR1 is MNHNS and CDR2 is SASEGT. The CDR3 reads CASSATGFRSYNEQFF. CDR3 nucleotide sequence: TGTGCCAGCAGTGCCACAGGGTTTCGTTCCTACAATGAGCAGTTCTTC.

V is TRBV2 and J is TRBJ1-6; a weak D match, TRBD1 (6 bases). V gave up 4 bases and J gave up 7 bases, with 11 bases separating them. Per the germline V gene, CDR1 is SNHLY and CDR2 is FYNNEI. The CDR3 consists of 14 residues. In nucleotides, the CDR3 is TGTGCCAGCAGTGGACAGGTCCTCAATTCACCCCTCCACTTT. Protein: CASSGQVLNSPLHF.

This chain joins TRBV7-9 and TRBJ2-3, with TRBD1 identical over 8 bases. CDR1 and CDR2 (germline): SEHNR, FQNEAQ (reference sequence). The V segment lost 2 bases and the J segment 5 bases; nucleotides outside the gene matches: 9. This CDR3 region has 16 residues. The CDR3 nucleotides are TGTGCCAGCAGCTTACAGGGTACAGGGGGAGAAGATACGCAGTATTTT. The encoded protein is CASSLQGTGGEDTQYF. Full variable domain (rest looked up from reference TRBV7-9 and TRBJ2-3): DTGVSQNPRHKITKRGQNVTFRCDPISEHNRLYWYRQTLGQGPEFLTYFQNEAQLEKSRLLSDRFSAERPKGSFSTLEIQRTEQGDSAMYLCASSLQGTGGEDTQYFGPGTRLTVL.

The rearrangement uses TRBV19 and TRBJ2-2; no firm D call. The germline V gene has CDR1 LNHDA and CDR2 SQIVND (reference sequence). The V end lost 6 bases, the J end lost 4 bases, and 18 bases lay between the germline ends. This CDR3 comprises 16 residues. The CDR3 DNA follows: TGTGCCAGTAGGGCCCCCCGGGTAGCTGGCACCGGGGAGCTGTTTTTT. Translated: CASRAPRVAGTGELFF.